The rows below give T cell receptor beta chains drawn from one sample of a study of beta chain features in type 1 diabetes. Measured with immunoSEQ multiplex PCR; TCRdb has only the in-frame clones, and not every one. The sample lists over 300,000 clones, approximately 10% occurring once. The material sequenced was central memory CD4+ T cells from blood. Receptors originate from a man aged 30-40 years with type 1 diabetes. Both conserved end residues are part of each CDR3. The D gene is left open where the match is weak. The listing skips clone size in some rows; elsewhere it reads once, few, many or a size class.

v_gene	d_gene	j_gene	abundance	CDR3nt	CDR3aa
TRBV28	TRBD1	TRBJ2-7	few	TGTGCCAGCAGTTCCAATGGACAGGGCGACGAGCAGTACTTC	CASSSNGQGDEQYF
TRBV4-1	-	TRBJ2-6	once	TGCGCCAGCAGCCAAGGAACAGGGAGCGGGGCCAACGTCCTGACTTTC	CASSQGTGSGANVLTF
TRBV5-4	-	TRBJ2-2	few	TGTGCCAGCAGCACGGGCCAGAACACCGGGGAGCTGTTTTTT	CASSTGQNTGELFF
TRBV4-3	-	TRBJ2-2	-	TGCGCCAGCAGCCGCCACAGAATTCTGTCCGGGGAGCTGTTTTTT	CASSRHRILSGELFF
TRBV14	-	TRBJ2-5	-	TGTGCCAGCAGCCCCGCCGTTAGGGCAGGCTATCGTAGAGAGACCCAGTACTTC	CASSPAVRAGYRRETQYF
TRBV28	TRBD1	TRBJ2-7	-	TGTGCCAGCAGTACCGCGGGACAGGGGAATACCTACGAGCAGTACTTC	CASSTAGQGNTYEQYF
TRBV11-2	-	TRBJ2-2	few	TGTGCCAGCAGCTTAGGTGCCAGCGCGAACACCGGGGAGCTGTTTTTT	CASSLGASANTGELFF
TRBV19	-	TRBJ1-1	-	TGTGCCAGTAGTATAGCCGGGACTCGAGGGACTGAAGCTTTCTTT	CASSIAGTRGTEAFF
TRBV7-6	-	TRBJ2-1	-	TGTGCCAGCAGCCCTAGAGGAGCTGGGGGTGATGAGCAGTTCTTC	CASSPRGAGGDEQFF
TRBV11-2	-	TRBJ1-2	few	TGTGCCAGCAGCTTTACGACCGCCAACTATGGCTACACCTTC	CASSFTTANYGYTF
TRBV4-3	-	TRBJ2-1	-	TGCGCCAGCAGCCAAGAATGGCCCGCCAATGAGCAGTTCTTC	CASSQEWPANEQFF
TRBV9	TRBD1	TRBJ2-3	few	TGTGCCAGCAGTCTTGGACAGGACACAGATACGCAGTATTTT	CASSLGQDTDTQYF
TRBV2	-	TRBJ1-5	many	TGTGCCAGCAGTGAAGCGCACCGGGGTAGGAAAAATCAGCCCCAGCATTTT	CASSEAHRGRKNQPQHF
TRBV19	-	TRBJ2-1	many	TGTGCCAGTACCGCGGGGCGGGGCTACAATGAGCAGTTCTTC	CASTAGRGYNEQFF
TRBV4-3	-	TRBJ2-1	many	TGCGCCAGCAGCCAAGATGTGGGAATCTCTTGGGGGAATGAGCAGTTCTTC	CASSQDVGISWGNEQFF
TRBV5-1	TRBD1	TRBJ1-1	-	TGCGCCAGCCGGACAGGTGAGAACACTGAAGCTTTCTTT	CASRTGENTEAFF
TRBV7-9	TRBD1	TRBJ1-2	-	TGTGCCAGCAGCCCATATGGACAGGTAGAGGATGGCTACACCTTC	CASSPYGQVEDGYTF
TRBV5-1	-	TRBJ2-1	-	TGCGCCAGCAGCCGGGATGGGGACTCCTACAATGAGCAGTTCTTC	CASSRDGDSYNEQFF
TRBV28	-	TRBJ2-7	-	TGTGCCAGCAGGAGAGTCCAGCCCCCCTACGAGCAGTACTTC	CASRRVQPPYEQYF
TRBV27	-	TRBJ2-7	-	TGTGCCAGCAGTTTTGGCAGGCCTTACGAGCAGTACTTC	CASSFGRPYEQYF
TRBV10-3	TRBD1	TRBJ2-6	-	TGTGCCATCAGAGCATACAGGGGAGATCCCTCTGGGGCCAACGTCCTGACTTTC	CAIRAYRGDPSGANVLTF
TRBV15	-	TRBJ2-2	-	TGTGCCACCAGCAGAGATCTGGGCGGGACCGGGGAGCTGTTTTTT	CATSRDLGGTGELFF
TRBV30	TRBD2	TRBJ2-5	-	TGTGCCTGGAGTGTACTGGACGGGAGGCAAGAGACCCAGTACTTC	CAWSVLDGRQETQYF
TRBV14	-	TRBJ1-6	few	TGTGCCAGCAGCCAACCCCCCGGCAGGGTATGTTCACCCCTCCACTTT	CASSQPPGRVCSPLHF
TRBV6-1	-	TRBJ2-1	few	TGTGCCAGCACCGAGTCCTACAATGAGCAGTTCTTC	CASTESYNEQFF
TRBV5-1	-	TRBJ1-1	few	TGCGCCAGCAGCCAACAAGAAGACACTGAAGCTTTCTTT	CASSQQEDTEAFF
TRBV7-6	TRBD2	TRBJ2-2	-	TGTGCCAGCAGCCCCTTAAGCGGGGGGGCCAAGAGGGAGCTGTTTTTT	CASSPLSGGAKRELFF
TRBV7-2	-	TRBJ1-5	few	TGTGCCAGCAGCTTGGACATAAGTAGCAATCAGCCCCAGCATTTT	CASSLDISSNQPQHF
TRBV7-9	-	TRBJ1-1	-	TGTGCCAGCAGCTTAGAATTGAACACTGAAGCTTTCTTT	CASSLELNTEAFF
TRBV11-2	-	TRBJ1-1	-	TGTGCCAGCAGCTTAGTGGGGTTGAACACTGAAGCTTTCTTT	CASSLVGLNTEAFF
TRBV7-2	-	TRBJ2-3	few	TGTGCCAGCAGCTTGGGACCCAGGGATACGCAGTATTTT	CASSLGPRDTQYF
TRBV7-2	TRBD1	TRBJ2-7	few	TGTGCCAGCAGCACACAGGGGGCGGTCGGATCCTACGAGCAGTACTTC	CASSTQGAVGSYEQYF
TRBV7-9	-	TRBJ2-5	-	TGTGCCAGCAGCCGCCCCGTGGGCGGGCAAGAGACCCAGTACTTC	CASSRPVGGQETQYF
TRBV5-6	TRBD1	TRBJ1-5	few	TGTGCCAGCAGCCTCGACAGGGGAGAAGAGGGCAATCAGCCCCAGCATTTT	CASSLDRGEEGNQPQHF
TRBV7-2	-	TRBJ2-2	-	TGTGCCAGCAGCTTAGCGCAAGCAGCCGGGGAGCTGTTTTTT	CASSLAQAAGELFF
TRBV7-2	TRBD2	TRBJ2-7	-	TGTGCCAGCAGCCCTGCTAGCGGGAGCTCCTACGAGCAGTACTTC	CASSPASGSSYEQYF
TRBV25-1	-	TRBJ2-3	-	TGTGCCACCCTAAACCTCGCTCAGCTAGCGTTTGTCACAGATACGCAGTATTTT	CATLNLAQLAFVTDTQYF
TRBV5-1	-	TRBJ2-7	few	TGCGCCAGCAGCTTGGACACTAACCTACGAGAGCAGTACTTC	CASSLDTNLREQYF
TRBV5-1	-	TRBJ2-3	-	TGCGCCAGCAGCTTGGGGCGGACCACAGATACGCAGTATTTT	CASSLGRTTDTQYF
TRBV27	TRBD1	TRBJ1-4	few	TGTGCCAGCAGTCCGTGGACAGGGAGCGAAGAAAAACTGTTTTTT	CASSPWTGSEEKLFF
TRBV7-2	-	TRBJ1-1	many	TGTGCCAGCAGCCCGCGAACGAACACTGAAGCTTTCTTT	CASSPRTNTEAFF
TRBV2	-	TRBJ1-1	few	TGTGCCAGCAGTGAAGCAGGGCCGAACACTGAAGCTTTCTTT	CASSEAGPNTEAFF
TRBV11-3	TRBD1	TRBJ2-1	few	TGTGCCAGCAGCTTGGACGCAGGGGGAAATGAGCAGTTCTTC	CASSLDAGGNEQFF
TRBV7-2	-	TRBJ2-3	-	TGTGCCAGCAGCTTAGATCCCGCAGATACGCAGTATTTT	CASSLDPADTQYF
TRBV7-9	TRBD2	TRBJ2-7	few	TGTGCCAGCAGCTTCGGACTAGCGGGGGCACCCTCGGACTTC	CASSFGLAGAPSDF
TRBV7-2	-	TRBJ2-2	few	TGTGCCAACGGGGACACGAACACCGGGGAGCTGTTTTTT	CANGDTNTGELFF
TRBV28	-	TRBJ1-5	few	TGTGCCAGCAGTTTAGGGGGGGTTCCTAATCAGCCCCAGCATTTT	CASSLGGVPNQPQHF
TRBV5-4	-	TRBJ2-7	-	TGTGCCAGCAGCTTGGCGGAGGGGTCCTACGAGCAGTACTTC	CASSLAEGSYEQYF
TRBV30	-	TRBJ2-3	-	TGTGCCTGGGACCCGGGACTTGCATCCCTCGATACGCAGTATTTT	CAWDPGLASLDTQYF
TRBV28	-	TRBJ1-2	many	TGTGCCAGCAGGGTTCAGGGAATCTATGGCTACACCTTC	CASRVQGIYGYTF
TRBV4-1	-	TRBJ1-1	few	TGCGCCAGCAGCCGAGACAGGCCCAATGAAGAAGCTTTCTTT	CASSRDRPNEEAFF
TRBV5-1	-	TRBJ1-5	-	TGCGCCAGCAGCTTGGATGGGGGCCCCACTCAGCCCCAGCATTTT	CASSLDGGPTQPQHF
TRBV9	-	TRBJ2-5	few	TGTGCCAGCAGCGTAGCGTCGGGCCAAGAGACCCAGTACTTC	CASSVASGQETQYF
TRBV6-6	-	TRBJ2-1	few	TGTGCCAGCAGTCGTTCGAATGAGCAGTTCTTC	CASSRSNEQFF
TRBV9	-	TRBJ2-5	-	TGTGCCAGCAGCCCTCGGGACTTTCAAGAGACCCAGTACTTC	CASSPRDFQETQYF
TRBV19	TRBD2	TRBJ2-3	few	TGTGCCAGTAGTATGTCGGGGGGGACAGATACGCAGTATTTT	CASSMSGGTDTQYF
TRBV2	-	TRBJ2-1	-	TGTGCCAGCAGTGAGCGGGCCCACAATGAGCAGTTCTTC	CASSERAHNEQFF
TRBV6-6	TRBD1	TRBJ2-4	-	TGTGCCAGCAGTGGACAGGGAACGCAGGCCAAAAACATTCAGTACTTC	CASSGQGTQAKNIQYF